This section outlines one TCR beta chain sequence together with its context. The data derive from a study of OX40 agonist ivuxolimab in advanced cancers. Across the whole study: Melanoma, hepatocellular carcinoma, head and neck or renal cell cancer occurred in dose-escalation patients. It was permissible to have had prior anti-PD-1, anti-PD-L1 or anti-CTLA-4 therapy, and around 43% had some.

V was cut by 7 bases and J by 0 bases, with 15 bases left in between. The CDR3 is 15 amino acids. From germline, CDR1 is SNHLY and CDR2 FYNNEI. Sequenced by immunoSEQ multiplex PCR; TCRdb stores in-frame clones only, minus some. The sample has around 50,000 clones; over 75% are singletons. This chain connects TRBV2 to TRBJ1-2; D gene uncertain. This clonotype originated in an adult with an advanced solid tumor such as melanoma, head and neck, liver or kidney cancer. The sample consisted of CD4+ or CD8+ T cells sorted from blood, taken in a trial of the OX40 agonist ivuxolimab. The CDR3, as DNA: TGTGCCAGCAACGAGGACGGCGCCCCTAACTATGGCTACACCTTC. This translates into CASNEDGAPNYGYTF.